This entry features one T cell receptor (beta chain) sequence. Its specificity is unknown. TCRdb independently ran MiXCR on the RT-PCR reads; one entry per CDR3 protein. The sample lists around 850,000 distinct CDR3 sequences, under 20% occurring once. These data are taken from a study of response to subunit inactivated influenza vaccine. Study observations and caveats: Authors suggested each seasonal influenza vaccination recruits few new T cells.

Trimming took 3 bases from V and 8 from J; bases not matched to a gene: 8. The CDR3 length is 16 residues. The germline CDR1 and CDR2 sequences are ENHRY and SYGVKD. The source of this sequence is a man between 45 and 60 years old who received an inactivated influenza vaccine. The chain has TRBV10-3 and TRBJ2-2; 11 nucleotides match TRBD1. Sequencing used PBMCs from blood, obtained 5 days after vaccination. The CDR3 region has the DNA TGTGCCATCAGTGATGTGGGACAGGGGGGAAGAGGGGAGCTGTTTTTT. Amino acid sequence: CAISDVGQGGRGELFF.